This T cell receptor beta chain was found in a study of lymphopenia after photon versus proton radiotherapy. Study findings and constraints: Survival link was tested only in deceased patients; proton benefit remains a possibility. Photon-treated patients lost naive T cells and TCR diversity; proton-treated stayed stable. After the lymphocyte nadir, photon-treated repertoires showed oligoclonal expansion, especially of CD8+ Temra cells.

This CDR3 is built from 14 residues. J lost 10 bases, V lost 5 bases, and 11 bases had no gene match. The germline V gene encodes CDR1 MDHEN and CDR2 SYDVKM. TCRdb keeps only in-frame clones here, not all; method: immunoSEQ multiplex PCR. The repertoire consists of roughly 30,000 clones, with roughly 90% occurring once and the leading ten covering about 6.6%. A word on this clone: Its antigen is as yet unknown.

The TCR sequence derives from a woman between 50 and 59 years old with pancreatic cancer. Material: peripheral blood, obtained from a patient treated with photon-based radiotherapy. The gene calls are TRBV28 and TRBJ1-5; 7 nucleotides align to TRBD1. The CDR3 DNA is TGTGCCAGCAGTACACAGGGGAAGTTAATTCCCCAGCATTTT. This gives the protein CASSTQGKLIPQHF.